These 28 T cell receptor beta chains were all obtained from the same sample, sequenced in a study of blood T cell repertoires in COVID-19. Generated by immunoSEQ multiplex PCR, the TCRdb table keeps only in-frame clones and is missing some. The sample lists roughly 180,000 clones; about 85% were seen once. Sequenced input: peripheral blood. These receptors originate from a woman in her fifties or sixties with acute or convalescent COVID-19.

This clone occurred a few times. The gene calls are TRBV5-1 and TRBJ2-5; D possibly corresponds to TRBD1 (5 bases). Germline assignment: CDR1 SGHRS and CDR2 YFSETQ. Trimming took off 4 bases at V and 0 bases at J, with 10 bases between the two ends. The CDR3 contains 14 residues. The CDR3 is CASSRDSNQETQYF. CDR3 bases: TGCGCCAGCAGCCGTGACAGTAACCAAGAGACCCAGTACTTC.

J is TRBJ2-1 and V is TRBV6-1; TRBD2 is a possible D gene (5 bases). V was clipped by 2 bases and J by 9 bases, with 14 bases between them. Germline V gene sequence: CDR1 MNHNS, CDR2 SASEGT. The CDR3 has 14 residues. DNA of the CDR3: TGTGCCAGCAGTGAAACGGACTCGCATCGTGAGCAGTTCTTC. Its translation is CASSETDSHREQFF.

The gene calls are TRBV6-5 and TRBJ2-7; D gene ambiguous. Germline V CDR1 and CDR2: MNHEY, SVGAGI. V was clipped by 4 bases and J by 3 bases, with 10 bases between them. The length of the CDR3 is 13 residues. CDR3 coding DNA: TGTGCCAGCAGTTCGCCAGGTTACTACGAGCAGTACTTC. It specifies CASSSPGYYEQYF.

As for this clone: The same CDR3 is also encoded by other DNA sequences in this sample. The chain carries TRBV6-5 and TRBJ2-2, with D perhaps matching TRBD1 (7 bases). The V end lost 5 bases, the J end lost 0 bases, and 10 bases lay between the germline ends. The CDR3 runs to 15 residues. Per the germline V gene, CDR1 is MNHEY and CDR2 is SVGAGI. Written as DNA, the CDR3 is TGTGCCAGCAGTCGCGGGACAGCGAACACCGGGGAGCTGTTTTTT. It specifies CASSRGTANTGELFF.

The CDR3 region has the DNA TGTGCCAGCAGGCGGGACGGAAACTATGGCTACACCTTC. This gives the protein CASRRDGNYGYTF. The J gene is TRBJ1-2, the V gene TRBV7-9; the D gene is possibly TRBD1 (5 bases). The CDR3 runs to 13 residues. Germline CDR1 SEHNR, CDR2 FQNEAQ (reference sequence). Between the trimmed V and J ends, which lost 6 bases and 2 bases, there was a span of 10 bases.

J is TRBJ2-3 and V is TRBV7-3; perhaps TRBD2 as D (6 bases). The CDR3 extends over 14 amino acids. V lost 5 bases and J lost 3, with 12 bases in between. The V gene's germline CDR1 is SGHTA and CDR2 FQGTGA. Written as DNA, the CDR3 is TGTGCCAGCAGCCGCATTGGGGGGACAGATACGCAGTATTTT. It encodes CASSRIGGTDTQYF.

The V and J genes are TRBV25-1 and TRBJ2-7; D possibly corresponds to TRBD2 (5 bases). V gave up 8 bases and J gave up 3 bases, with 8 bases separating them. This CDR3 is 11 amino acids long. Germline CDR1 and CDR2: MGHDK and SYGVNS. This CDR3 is CASRGVYEQYF. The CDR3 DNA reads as TGTGCCAGCCGGGGAGTCTACGAGCAGTACTTC.

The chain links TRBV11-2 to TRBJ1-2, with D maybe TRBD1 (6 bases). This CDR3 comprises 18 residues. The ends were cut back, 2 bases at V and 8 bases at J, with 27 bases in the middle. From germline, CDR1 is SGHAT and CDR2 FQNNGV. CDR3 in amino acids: CASSLRLSGGASFGGYTF. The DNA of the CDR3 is TGTGCCAGCAGCTTAAGGCTCTCGGGGGGCGCATCCTTTGGAGGCTACACCTTC.

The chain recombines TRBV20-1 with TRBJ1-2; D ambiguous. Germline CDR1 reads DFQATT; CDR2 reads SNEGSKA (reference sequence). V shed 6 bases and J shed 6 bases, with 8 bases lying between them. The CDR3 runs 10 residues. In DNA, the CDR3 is TGCAGTGCGGCGAGGGATGGCTACACCTTC. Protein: CSAARDGYTF.

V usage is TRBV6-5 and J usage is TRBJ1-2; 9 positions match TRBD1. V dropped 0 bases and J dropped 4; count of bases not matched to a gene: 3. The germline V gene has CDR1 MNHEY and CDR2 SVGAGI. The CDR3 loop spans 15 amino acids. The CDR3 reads CASSYSTGGAYGYTF. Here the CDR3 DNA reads TGTGCCAGCAGTTACTCAACAGGGGGCGCCTATGGCTACACCTTC.

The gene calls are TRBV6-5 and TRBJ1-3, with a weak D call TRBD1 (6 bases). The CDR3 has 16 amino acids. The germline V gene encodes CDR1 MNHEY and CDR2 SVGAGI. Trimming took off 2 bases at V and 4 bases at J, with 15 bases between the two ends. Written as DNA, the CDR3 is TGTGCCAGCAGTTACCGAAACACAGGGAGCGGAAACACCATATATTTT. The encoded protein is CASSYRNTGSGNTIYF.

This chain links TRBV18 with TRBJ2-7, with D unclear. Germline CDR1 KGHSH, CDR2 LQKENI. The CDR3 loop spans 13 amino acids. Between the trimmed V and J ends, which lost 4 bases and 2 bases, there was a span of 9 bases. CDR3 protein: CASSQQPTYEQYV. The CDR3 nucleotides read TGTGCCAGCTCACAACAGCCGACCTACGAGCAGTACGTC.

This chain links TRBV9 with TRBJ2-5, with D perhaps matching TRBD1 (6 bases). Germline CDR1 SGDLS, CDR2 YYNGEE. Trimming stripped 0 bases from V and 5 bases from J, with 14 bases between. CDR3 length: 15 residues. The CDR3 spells CASSVERGRGETQYF. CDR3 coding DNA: TGTGCCAGCAGCGTAGAGAGGGGAAGGGGGGAGACCCAGTACTTC.

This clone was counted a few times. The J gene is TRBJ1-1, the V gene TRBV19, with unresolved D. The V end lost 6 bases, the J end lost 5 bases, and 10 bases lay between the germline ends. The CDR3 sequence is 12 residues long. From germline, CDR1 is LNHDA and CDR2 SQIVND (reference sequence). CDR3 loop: CASRLGATEAFF. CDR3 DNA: TGTGCCAGTAGGCTCGGAGCTACTGAAGCTTTCTTT. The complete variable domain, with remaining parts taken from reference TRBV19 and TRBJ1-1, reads DGGITQSPKYLFRKEGQNVTLSCEQNLNHDAMYWYRQDPGQGLRLIYYSQIVNDFQKGDIAEGYSVSREKKESFPLTVTSAQKNPTAFYLCASRLGATEAFFGQGTRLTVV.

CDR3 region: CASSYSGGGGGQPQHF. The DNA for the CDR3 is TGTGCCAGCAGTTACTCTGGCGGGGGAGGGGGTCAGCCCCAGCATTTT. The chain carries TRBV6-6 and TRBJ1-5, with a weak D call TRBD1 (6 bases). Germline loops: CDR1 MNHNY, CDR2 SVGAGI (reference sequence). The length of the CDR3 is 16 residues. The germline V and J ends were trimmed by 0 bases and 6 bases, with 15 bases remaining between them.

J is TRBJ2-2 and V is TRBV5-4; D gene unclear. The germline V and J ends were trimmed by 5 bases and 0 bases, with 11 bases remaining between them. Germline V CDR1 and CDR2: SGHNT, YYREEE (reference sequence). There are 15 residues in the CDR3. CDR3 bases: TGTGCCAGCAGTCATCAGAACGCGAACACCGGGGAGCTGTTTTTT. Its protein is CASSHQNANTGELFF.

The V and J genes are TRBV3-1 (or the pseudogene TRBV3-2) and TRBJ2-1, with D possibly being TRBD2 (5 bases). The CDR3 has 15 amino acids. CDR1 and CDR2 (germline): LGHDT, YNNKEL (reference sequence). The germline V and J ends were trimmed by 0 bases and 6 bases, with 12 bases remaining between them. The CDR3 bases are TGTGCCAGCAGCCAAGAACCCGACTATTCCAATGAGCAGTTCTTC. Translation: CASSQEPDYSNEQFF.

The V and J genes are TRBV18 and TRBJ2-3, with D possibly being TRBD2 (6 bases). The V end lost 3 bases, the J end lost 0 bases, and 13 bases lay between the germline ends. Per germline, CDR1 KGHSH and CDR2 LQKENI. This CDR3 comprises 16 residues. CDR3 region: CASSPGREQSTDTQYF. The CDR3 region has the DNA TGTGCCAGCTCACCGGGGCGGGAACAAAGCACAGATACGCAGTATTTT.

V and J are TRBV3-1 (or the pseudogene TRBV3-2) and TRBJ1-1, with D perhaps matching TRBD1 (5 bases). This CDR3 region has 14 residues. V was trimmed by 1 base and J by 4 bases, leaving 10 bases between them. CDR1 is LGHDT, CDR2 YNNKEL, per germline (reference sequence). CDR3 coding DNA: TGTGCCAGCAGCCAAGGCCATCAGGGCACTGAAGCTTTCTTT. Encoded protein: CASSQGHQGTEAFF.

The CDR3 here is CASSRQGKVEKLFF. The CDR3 DNA follows: TGTGCCAGTAGTCGACAGGGCAAGGTTGAAAAACTGTTTTTT. The V and J genes are TRBV19 and TRBJ1-4; 7 nucleotides match TRBD1. Trimming removed 5 bases from V and 7 bases from J; junction bases left unmatched: 7. There are 14 residues in the CDR3. Germline CDR1 LNHDA, CDR2 SQIVND (reference sequence).

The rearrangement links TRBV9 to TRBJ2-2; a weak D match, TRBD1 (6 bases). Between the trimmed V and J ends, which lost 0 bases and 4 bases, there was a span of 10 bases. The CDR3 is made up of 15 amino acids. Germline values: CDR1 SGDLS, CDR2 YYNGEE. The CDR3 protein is CASSVARGPTGELFF. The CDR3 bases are TGTGCCAGCAGCGTAGCCAGGGGTCCCACCGGGGAGCTGTTTTTT.

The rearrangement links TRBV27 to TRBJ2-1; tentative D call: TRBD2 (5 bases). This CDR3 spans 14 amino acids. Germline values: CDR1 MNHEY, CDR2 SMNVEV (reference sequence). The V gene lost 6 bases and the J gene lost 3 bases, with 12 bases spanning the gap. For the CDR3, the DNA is TGTGCCAGCAGGGTCGACGGAGGCTACAATGAGCAGTTCTTC. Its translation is CASRVDGGYNEQFF.

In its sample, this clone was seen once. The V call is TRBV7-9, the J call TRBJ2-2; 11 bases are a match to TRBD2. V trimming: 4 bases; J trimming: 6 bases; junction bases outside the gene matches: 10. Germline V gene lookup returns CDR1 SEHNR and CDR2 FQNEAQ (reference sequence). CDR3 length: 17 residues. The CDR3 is CASSSSPLAGVSGELFF. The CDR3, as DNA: TGTGCCAGCAGCTCCTCTCCACTAGCGGGAGTGTCCGGGGAGCTGTTTTTT.

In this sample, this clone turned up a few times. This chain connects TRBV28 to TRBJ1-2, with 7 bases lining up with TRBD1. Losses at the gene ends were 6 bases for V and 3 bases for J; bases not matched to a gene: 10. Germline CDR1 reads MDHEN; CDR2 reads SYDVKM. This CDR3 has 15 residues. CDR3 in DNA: TGTGCCAGCAGACCACAGGGGACTCTGGACTATGGCTACACCTTC. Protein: CASRPQGTLDYGYTF.

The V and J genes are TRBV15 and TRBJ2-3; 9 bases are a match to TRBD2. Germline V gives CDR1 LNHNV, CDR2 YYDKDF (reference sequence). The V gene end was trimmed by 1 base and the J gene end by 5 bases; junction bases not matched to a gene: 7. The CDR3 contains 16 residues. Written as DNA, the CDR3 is TGTGCCACCAGCAGAGTGGCTAGCGGGACGGGAGATACGCAGTATTTT. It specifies CATSRVASGTGDTQYF.

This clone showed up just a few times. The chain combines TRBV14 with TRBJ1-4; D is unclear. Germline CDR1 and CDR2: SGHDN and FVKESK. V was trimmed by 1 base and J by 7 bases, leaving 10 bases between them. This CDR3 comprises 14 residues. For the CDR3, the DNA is TGTGCCAGCAGCCAAGGGAGGAAAAGTGAAAAACTGTTTTTT. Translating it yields CASSQGRKSEKLFF.

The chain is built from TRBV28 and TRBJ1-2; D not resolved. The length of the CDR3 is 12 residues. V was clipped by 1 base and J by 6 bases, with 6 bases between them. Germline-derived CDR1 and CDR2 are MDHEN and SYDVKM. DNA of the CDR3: TGTGCCAGCAGTTTATTGAGGGATGGCTACACCTTC. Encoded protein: CASSLLRDGYTF.

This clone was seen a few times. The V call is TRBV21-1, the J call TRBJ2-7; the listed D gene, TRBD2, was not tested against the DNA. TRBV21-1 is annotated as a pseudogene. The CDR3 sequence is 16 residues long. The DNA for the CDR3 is TGTGCCAGCAGCTCCTGGACTACACCGAGCTCCTACGAGCAGTACGTC. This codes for CASSSWTTPSSYEQYV.